These 27 T cell receptor beta chains share one sample of origin, sequenced in a study of CD8 T cells in Susac syndrome. RNA, at about 0.5 to 1 ug, was reverse transcribed with random hexamers. TCRdb processed the immunoSEQ multiplex PCR reads anew with MiXCR; each CDR3 protein has one entry. The repertoire consists of about 73,000 distinct CDR3 sequences, with about 95% occurring once and the leading ten covering roughly 0.4%. Sequenced: CD8+ T cells from PBMCs. The origin of the receptors is a human donor with multiple sclerosis.

This chain joins TRBV6-1 and TRBJ1-5; D not resolved. Per germline, CDR1 MNHNS and CDR2 SASEGT. This CDR3 contains 15 residues. Trimming removed 1 base at V and 0 bases at J, with 7 bases between. The CDR3 sequence is CASSEGKYSNQPQHF. The CDR3 DNA is TGTGCCAGCAGTGAAGGAAAGTATAGCAATCAGCCCCAGCATTTT.

This clonotype was found once. The chain has TRBV2 and TRBJ2-7; TRBD2 is a possible D gene (6 bases). The germline gives CDR1 SNHLY, CDR2 FYNNEI. The ends were cut back, 9 bases at V and 0 bases at J, with 33 bases in the middle. This CDR3 has 20 amino acids. The CDR3 region has the DNA TGTGCCAGACAAATGAGCCCGGGGGTCGGAATGGGAATGACCTCCTACGAGCAGTACTTC. It encodes CARQMSPGVGMGMTSYEQYF.

The chain is built from TRBV30 and TRBJ1-2; 8 nucleotides line up with TRBD1. The CDR3 sequence is 13 residues long. Trimming took 5 bases from V and 4 from J; bases not matched to a gene: 6. Germline CDR1 GTSNPN, CDR2 SVGIG (reference sequence). CDR3 amino acids: CAWESTGGYGYTF. CDR3 DNA: TGTGCCTGGGAAAGCACAGGGGGCTATGGCTACACCTTC.

The chain joins TRBV6-5 to TRBJ2-7; TRBD1 aligns across 8 bases. This CDR3 comprises 14 residues. J lost 9 bases, V lost 5 bases, and 12 bases had no gene match. CDR1 and CDR2 (germline): MNHEY, SVGAGI. The DNA of the CDR3 is TGTGCCAGCAGTGCCCGGACAGGGAAAGTCGGGCAGTACTTC. Its protein is CASSARTGKVGQYF.

The genes are TRBV6-1 and TRBJ2-1; TRBD2 matches 12 bases. From germline, CDR1 is MNHNS and CDR2 SASEGT. Unmatched junction bases numbered 10, after V lost 7 bases and J lost 0 bases. The CDR3 length is 18 residues. The CDR3 protein is CASTPGLAGQSSYNEQFF. The DNA for the CDR3 is TGTGCCAGCACCCCCGGACTAGCGGGGCAAAGCTCCTACAATGAGCAGTTCTTC.

The chain employs TRBV9 and TRBJ2-4, with D perhaps TRBD1 or TRBD2 (5 bases each). V gave up 0 bases and J gave up 2 bases, with 6 bases separating them. The CDR3 covers 14 residues. Germline CDR1 reads SGDLS; CDR2 reads YYNGEE. In DNA form, the CDR3 reads TGTGCCAGCAGCGTAGGGGGACCCAAAAACATTCAGTACTTC. It codes for CASSVGGPKNIQYF.

The chain is built from TRBV29-1 and TRBJ2-1; 13 nucleotides match TRBD2. V lost 3 bases, J lost 5 bases, and 4 bases stayed unmatched. Per germline, CDR1 SQVTM and CDR2 ANQGSEA. This CDR3 contains 15 residues. This CDR3 reads CSVDTGTSGNNEQFF. DNA of the CDR3: TGCAGCGTTGATACTGGGACTAGCGGGAACAATGAGCAGTTCTTC.

This chain links TRBV13 with TRBJ1-1; weak D call: TRBD1 (5 bases). Germline V CDR1 and CDR2: PRHDT, FYEKMQ (reference sequence). The CDR3 runs to 14 residues. V shed 4 bases and J shed 2 bases, with 11 bases lying between them. The CDR3 loop is CASSSRDSNTEAFF. The DNA for the CDR3 is TGTGCCAGCAGCTCCCGGGACTCTAACACTGAAGCTTTCTTT. Looking up the rest from reference TRBV13 and TRBJ1-1 gives the full variable domain: AAGVIQSPRHLIKEKRETATLKCYPIPRHDTVYWYQQGPGQDPQFLISFYEKMQSDKGSIPDRFSAQQFSDYHSELNMSSLELGDSALYFCASSSRDSNTEAFFGQGTRLTVV.

The table lists this clonotype with a count of one. The chain is built from TRBV5-1 and TRBJ2-2; 11 bases are a match to TRBD2. The germline V gene encodes CDR1 SGHRS and CDR2 YFSETQ. The CDR3 is 15 amino acids. Germline trimming cut 2 bases from V and 6 bases from J; bases unmatched to any gene: 3. The DNA of the CDR3 is TGCGCCAGCAGCTTAACTAGCGGGAGTTCCGGGGAGCTGTTTTTT. Its translation: CASSLTSGSSGELFF.

The V and J genes are TRBV2 and TRBJ2-7; 9 bases are a match to TRBD1. V lost 4 bases to trimming and J lost 5 bases; unmatched junction nucleotides: 3. CDR1 and CDR2 (germline): SNHLY, FYNNEI. This CDR3 spans 13 amino acids. Written as DNA, the CDR3 is TGTGCCAGCAGTGGACAGGGGGGTGACGAGCAGTACTTC. It encodes CASSGQGGDEQYF.

CDR3 residues: CASSPDIRNEQFF. DNA for the CDR3: TGCGCCAGCAGCCCGGATATTCGCAATGAGCAGTTCTTC. The chain recombines TRBV4-1 with TRBJ2-1; no firm D call. The ends were cut back, 4 bases at V and 6 bases at J, with 10 bases in the middle. Germline V gene lookup returns CDR1 MGHRA and CDR2 YSYEKL. The CDR3 is 13 amino acids.

This sequence joins TRBV6-5 and TRBJ1-5; weak D call: TRBD1 (5 bases). CDR3 length: 13 amino acids. The V and J ends lost 6 bases and 4 bases respectively, with 10 bases between them. CDR1 and CDR2 (germline): MNHEY, SVGAGI. The CDR3 region is CASSMGPNQPQHF. The CDR3 coding sequence is TGTGCCAGCAGCATGGGACCTAATCAGCCCCAGCATTTT.

This chain joins TRBV3-1 and TRBJ1-2; no firm D call. The CDR3 covers 13 residues. Per germline, CDR1 LGHDT and CDR2 YNNKEL (reference sequence). V lost 0 bases, J lost 5 bases, and 7 bases lay in between. CDR3 DNA: TGTGCCAGCAGCCAAGAGGTCCATTATGGCTACACCTTC. Residues: CASSQEVHYGYTF. The whole variable domain, remainder taken from reference TRBV3-1 and TRBJ1-2, is DTAVSQTPKYLVTQMGNDKSIKCEQNLGHDTMYWYKQDSKKFLKIMFSYNNKELIINETVPNRFSPKSPDKAHLNLHINSLELGDSAVYFCASSQEVHYGYTFGSGTRLTVV.

The V call is TRBV6-5, the J call TRBJ1-2; 10 nucleotides match TRBD1. This CDR3 has 17 residues. Germline V gene lookup returns CDR1 MNHEY and CDR2 SVGAGI. V lost 0 bases to trimming and J lost 4 bases; unmatched junction nucleotides: 8. Here the CDR3 reads CASSYSNRTGGFYGYTF. CDR3 in DNA: TGTGCCAGCAGTTACTCGAATCGGACAGGGGGTTTCTATGGCTACACCTTC.

The chain recombines TRBV27 with TRBJ2-7; 8 nucleotides agree with TRBD2. The CDR3 is 15 residues long. V shed 5 bases and J 2 bases; nucleotides not matched to a gene: 8. Germline values: CDR1 MNHEY, CDR2 SMNVEV (reference sequence). DNA for the CDR3: TGTGCCAGCAGTCCCACGGGGGGGTCGGCCTACGAGCAGTACTTC. Translating gives CASSPTGGSAYEQYF.

The rearrangement joins TRBV19 to TRBJ1-5; no firm D call. The CDR3 has 12 residues. The germline V gene encodes CDR1 LNHDA and CDR2 SQIVND (reference sequence). V was clipped by 3 bases and J by 4 bases, with 4 bases between them. The CDR3 sequence is CASSIGNQPQHF. CDR3 coding DNA: TGTGCCAGTAGTATTGGTAATCAGCCCCAGCATTTT.

This chain joins TRBV6-2 or TRBV6-3 and TRBJ2-7; D remains unclear. V gave up 2 bases and J gave up 5 bases, with 4 bases separating them. CDR1 and CDR2 from the germline V gene are MNHEY and SVGEGT. The CDR3 has 11 amino acids. The CDR3, as DNA: TGTGCCAGCAGTTACCCGGACGAGCAGTACTTC. This translates into CASSYPDEQYF.

This sequence joins TRBV20-1 and TRBJ2-7; TRBD1 aligns across 9 bases. Germline CDR1 and CDR2: DFQATT and SNEGSKA (reference sequence). The trim removed 5 bases at V and 3 bases at J, leaving 5 bases unmatched. There are 13 residues in the CDR3. This CDR3 is CSAGRQGDYEQYF. The CDR3 DNA reads TGCAGTGCTGGAAGACAGGGGGACTACGAGCAGTACTTC.

This chain links TRBV14 with TRBJ1-2; 8 bases are shared with TRBD1. V was pared by 4 bases and J by 2 bases, with 6 bases of the junction left unmatched. The length of the CDR3 is 15 residues. Germline loops: CDR1 SGHDN, CDR2 FVKESK. In nucleotides, the CDR3 is TGTGCCAGCAGCCGCGGGACAGGAGGGAACTATGGCTACACCTTC. Protein product: CASSRGTGGNYGYTF.

The chain recombines TRBV19 with TRBJ2-4, with 11 nucleotides matching TRBD2. V shed 8 bases, J shed 6 bases, and the junction held 6 bases outside the gene matches. This CDR3 comprises 14 residues. Germline lookup yields CDR1 LNHDA and CDR2 SQIVND (reference sequence). The CDR3 DNA reads TGTGCCAGTGCCTCGGGACTAGCGGCAAACATTCAGTACTTC. It codes for CASASGLAANIQYF.

The chain combines TRBV14 with TRBJ1-2, with D perhaps matching TRBD1 (5 bases). Between the trimmed V and J ends, which lost 4 bases and 8 bases, there was a span of 14 bases. CDR1 SGHDN and CDR2 FVKESK come from the germline V gene. This CDR3 comprises 13 residues. The CDR3, as DNA: TGTGCCAGCAGCCTGGTAGGGAGGGACGGCTACACCTTC. This encodes CASSLVGRDGYTF.

The chain recombines TRBV29-1 with TRBJ2-3; D unresolved. CDR1 is SQVTM and CDR2 is ANQGSEA in the germline V gene. V was pared by 4 bases and J by 0 bases, with 5 bases between. The CDR3 extends over 12 amino acids. CDR3 amino acids: CSVVGSTDTQYF. The CDR3 coding sequence is TGCAGCGTTGTCGGTAGCACAGATACGCAGTATTTT.

The chain carries TRBV19 and TRBJ2-5, with 7 bases matching TRBD1. The CDR3 sequence is 15 residues long. V was pared by 6 bases and J by 5 bases, with 12 bases of the junction left unmatched. The germline CDR1 and CDR2 sequences are LNHDA and SQIVND (reference sequence). The CDR3 region has the DNA TGTGCCAGTAGCCAACAGGGGCGGTGGTCGGAGACCCAGTACTTC. Encoded protein: CASSQQGRWSETQYF.

The chain recombines TRBV14 with TRBJ1-2; D is possibly TRBD1 (6 bases). The germline CDR1 and CDR2 sequences are SGHDN and FVKESK. V lost 4 bases, J lost 1 base, and 22 bases lay in between. The CDR3 spans 18 residues. CDR3 sequence (DNA): TGTGCCAGCAGCCGTTCGGGGGATCCTGGACAGATTAACTATGGCTACACCTTC. Its protein product is CASSRSGDPGQINYGYTF.

The gene calls are TRBV27 and TRBJ2-7, with D perhaps matching TRBD2 (5 bases). The V gene lost 2 bases and the J gene lost 4 bases, with 18 bases spanning the gap. CDR1 and CDR2 (germline): MNHEY, SMNVEV (reference sequence). The length of the CDR3 is 16 residues. The DNA of the CDR3 is TGTGCCAGCAGTTTAAATTGGGGAGCGCAGCAATACGAGCAGTACTTC. The encoded protein is CASSLNWGAQQYEQYF.

V usage is TRBV6-5 and J usage is TRBJ1-2, with no clear D. The germline V and J ends were trimmed by 2 bases and 8 bases, with 12 bases remaining between them. The CDR3 is made up of 13 amino acids. CDR1 MNHEY and CDR2 SVGAGI come from the germline V gene. The CDR3 loop reads CASSYEEFEGYTF. CDR3 coding DNA: TGTGCCAGCAGTTACGAGGAATTTGAGGGCTACACCTTC.

The V gene is TRBV5-4, the J gene TRBJ2-7; the match to TRBD1 covers 10 bases. The length of the CDR3 is 19 residues. Germline V gene sequence: CDR1 SGHNT, CDR2 YYREEE (reference sequence). V was clipped by 4 bases and J by 2 bases; unmatched bases: 18. The CDR3 region is CASSPSSRAGTGETYEQYF. The CDR3 coding sequence is TGTGCCAGCAGCCCATCATCACGTGCCGGGACAGGGGAGACCTACGAGCAGTACTTC.